This T cell receptor beta chain was profiled in a study of blood T cell repertoires in COVID-19 (dated by TCRdb to 2018 to 2021). In terms of the full investigation: Samples covering the acute and convalescent phases of COVID-19 were provided by collaborators in the United States, Italy and Spain. The samples were drawn from two sources: the first 160 participants of the ongoing ImmuneRACE study, and 950 to 1,500 subjects contributed by 6 global collaborators. The sample metadata nearly always contained a de-identified subject ID, COVID-19 status, age in years and sex. HLA class I and class II types, where available, came from metadata supplied by the sample provider rather than from assay-based typing. Subjects who had been exposed to COVID-19, were actively infected with it, or had recovered from it provided the deeply sampled blood TCRbeta repertoires that made up the dataset. A freely available public database, intended as a resource for researchers studying the immune response to SARS-CoV-2, is where the repertoires were released. The material from the prospective study consisted of cDNA or gDNA derived from T cells, B-cell-depleted T cells, or PBMCs. Study-wide findings and limitations: Clinical and demographic metadata were provided uncurated, with the amount varying by source and participant.

Collaborating institutions collected whole blood in K2EDTA tubes following their own protocols. For TCRbeta analysis, collaborators shipped samples as frozen whole blood, isolated PBMCs, or DNA extracted from either of those sample types. With regard to this clone: Which antigen it targets is not known. No base-level quality is on record; no much larger clone is a single base apart. The sample holds other DNA sequences that translate to the same CDR3.

TCRbeta CDR3 regions were amplified from genomic DNA by means of the immunoSEQ Assay, a bias-controlled multiplex PCR. The study's own analysis went as follows. The number of nucleated cells in each sample was estimated from the amplification of reference gene primers within the assay. To quantify the absolute abundance of each unique TCRbeta CDR3 rearrangement, sequence reads were collapsed and filtered. For each sample, productive Simpson clonality was calculated as the square root of Simpson's diversity index over productive rearrangements. As stored in TCRdb, this immuneACCESS dataset retains in-frame rearrangements with V and J assigned. A fraction of the clones does not appear; measured against another copy, unresolved V genes explain less than half of the discrepancy, and the remainder lacks a known reason. Clone size and V and J calls were adopted from that table, with D and trimming inferred from the DNA. The sample data list about 200,000 clones, and 75% to 90% of these were observed just once. The ten most abundant clones make up around 6.9% of the sample.

Taken from the germline V gene (reference sequence), the CDR1 and CDR2 loops are LNHDA and SQIVND. The CDR3 spans 14 residues, from the cysteine through the phenylalanine. CDR3 DNA is the only sequence kept; it has 42 bases, read in frame from the first base. The V end gives up 4 bases and the J end 7 bases, leaving 4 bases in the junction not matched to a gene. The source of this sequence is a man aged 55 to 70 with acute or convalescent COVID-19. What was sequenced was peripheral blood. The receptor chain draws on TRBV19 and TRBJ1-5, with 10 middle bases fitting TRBD1. The bases are TGTGCCAGTAGTAGGACAGGGGGTAACCAGCCCCAGCATTTT. Its translation reads: CASSRTGGNQPQHF.